This paragraph reports one TCR beta chain. The CDR3 is 18 amino acids. J was trimmed by 0 bases and V by 5 bases; bases with no gene match: 12. Germline-derived CDR1 and CDR2 are GTSNPN and SVGIG (reference sequence). This sample stems from a study of cytomegalovirus exposure and HLA in healthy donors. Primers included in the PCR were 60 Vbeta and 13 Jbeta primers. Libraries were prepared by immunoSEQ multiplex PCR; TCRdb keeps only in-frame clonotypes and omits some of them. The sample contains roughly 240,000 clones, around 84% of which appear only once. The sample taken for sequencing was PBMCs. This clonotype was sampled from a girl aged 2 to 9 in good health and CMV-seronegative. The J gene is TRBJ2-6, the V gene TRBV30, with 8 bases matching TRBD2. Written as DNA, the CDR3 is TGTGCCTGGGGCTTCGGGGCGGGGGGTTTCTCTGGGGCCAACGTCCTGACTTTC. Translation gives CAWGFGAGGFSGANVLTF.